The 19 T cell receptor beta chains listed next were all sequenced from one sample in a study of T cell repertoires in cytomegalovirus infection. In TCRdb, the reads were re-called with MiXCR into one record per CDR3 protein. The table lists around 900,000 distinct CDR3 sequences, roughly 30% of them singletons. Their cognate antigens are unknown. The sample in question was cultured CD8+ T cells from PBMCs, obtained from culture after CMV antigen stimulation. The receptors come from a human donor in good health (CMV status not recorded). Some clones in this sample may be carry-over from other donors' samples.

The chain combines TRBV11-2 with TRBJ2-7; unclear D gene. Germline assignment: CDR1 SGHAT and CDR2 FQNNGV. The CDR3 runs to 15 residues. V was trimmed by 3 bases and J by 7 bases, leaving 19 bases between them. CDR3 sequence reads: CASSLYGTNPWEQYF. The CDR3 DNA reads as TGTGCCAGCAGCTTGTACGGCACCAACCCTTGGGAGCAGTACTTC.

The chain is built from TRBV6-1 and TRBJ2-2; D gene unclear. V was clipped by 8 bases and J by 7 bases, with 14 bases between them. CDR3 length: 13 amino acids. Per germline, CDR1 MNHNS and CDR2 SASEGT. The CDR3 sequence: CASSQRLLGELFF. CDR3 in DNA: TGTGCCAGCTCGCAGCGACTCCTCGGGGAGCTGTTTTTT.

A few counts support this clonotype. The chain combines TRBV4-1 with TRBJ2-3; D ambiguous. CDR3 length: 14 amino acids. Looked up from germline, CDR1 is MGHRA and CDR2 is YSYEKL. V lost 1 base, J lost 4 bases, and 9 bases lay in between. The CDR3 DNA follows: TGCGCCAGCAGCCAAGGCAGTTTGGCAGATACGCAGTATTTT. Amino acids: CASSQGSLADTQYF.

The V call is TRBV5-3, the J call TRBJ2-7; D possibly matches TRBD1 or TRBD2 (5 bases each). TRBV5-3 is assigned to the ORF class and has an uncertain function. Trimming removed 8 bases from V and 5 bases from J, with 20 bases in between. The CDR3 is 14 residues long. The CDR3 reads CASRERKGYDEQYF. The CDR3 coding sequence is TGTGCCAGCAGGGAGAGGAAAGGGTATGACGAGCAGTACTTC.

This clonotype appeared many times. V gene TRBV12-3 or TRBV12-4 combines with J gene TRBJ1-1; D not certain. Trimming removed 8 bases at V and 7 bases at J, with 14 bases between. The CDR3 runs to 12 residues. CDR3 residues: CASQGERVEAFF. CDR3 coding DNA: TGTGCCAGCCAAGGCGAGAGGGTTGAAGCTTTCTTT.

The CDR3: CASVTGGGYNEQFF. The CDR3 region has the DNA TGTGCCAGTGTCACAGGGGGAGGATACAATGAGCAGTTCTTC. The rearrangement links TRBV19 to TRBJ2-1; 8 nucleotides match TRBD1. This CDR3 has 14 residues. Trimming cost V 8 bases and J 4 bases; bases outside gene matches: 7. The germline gives CDR1 LNHDA, CDR2 SQIVND (reference sequence).

The chain is built from TRBV6-5 and TRBJ1-4; perhaps TRBD1 as D (6 bases). CDR1 is MNHEY, CDR2 SVGAGI, per germline. The CDR3 has 14 amino acids. The V end was cut by 5 bases, the J end by 7 bases, with 14 bases between. CDR3 protein: CASSQDSLPEKLFF. CDR3 DNA sequence: TGTGCCAGCAGTCAGGACAGCTTGCCTGAAAAACTGTTTTTT.

J is TRBJ2-7 and V is TRBV7-2; possible D gene TRBD2, 5 bases. The CDR3 spans 13 residues. The germline V gene has CDR1 SGHTA and CDR2 FQGNSA. V lost 5 bases and J lost 5, with 13 bases in between. The CDR3 DNA follows: TGTGCCAGCAGCCCTTCGGACTTCAACGAGCAGTACGTC. Protein product: CASSPSDFNEQYV.

This sequence joins TRBV2 and TRBJ2-7; D uncertain. V lost 7 bases to trimming and J lost 7 bases, with 23 bases between them. The CDR3 length is 15 residues. Germline CDR1 reads SNHLY; CDR2 reads FYNNEI. For the CDR3, the DNA is TGTGCCAGCAAAGAGGAAACCCGACACGGCCGGGAGCAGTACTTC. This sequence encodes CASKEETRHGREQYF. The full variable domain, with the rest looked up from reference TRBV2 and TRBJ2-7, is EPEVTQTPSHQVTQMGQEVILRCVPISNHLYFYWYRQILGQKVEFLVSFYNNEISEKSEIFDDQFSVERPDGSNFTLKIRSTKLEDSAMYFCASKEETRHGREQYFGPGTRLTVT.

This clonotype was detected only a few times. Sequence at one end of the junction differs from germline and may be a read error. This chain joins TRBV10-2 and TRBJ2-4; no firm D call. This CDR3 has 13 amino acids. From germline, CDR1 is WSHSY and CDR2 SAAADI. The CDR3 DNA is TGTGCCATATCGGACGGGTTCCCAAACATTCAGTACTTC. Protein: CAISDGFPNIQYF.

The chain is built from TRBV10-3 and TRBJ2-5; 8 bases map to TRBD1. V dropped 0 bases and J dropped 2; count of bases not matched to a gene: 5. Germline V gene sequence: CDR1 ENHRY, CDR2 SYGVKD. This CDR3 is built from 16 residues. The CDR3 DNA reads TGTGCCATCAGTGAGTCGGTTAACAGGGGGCAAGAGACCCAGTACTTC. It specifies CAISESVNRGQETQYF.

This clonotype was seen repeatedly, ten times or more. This rearrangement joins TRBV7-2 to TRBJ2-7; weak D call: TRBD1 (5 bases). Germline V lookup: CDR1 SGHTA, CDR2 FQGNSA. This CDR3 has 13 residues. V lost 0 bases and J 5 bases, leaving 8 bases between the germline ends. CDR3 bases: TGTGCCAGCAGCTTAGCGGGCAGGGACGAGCAGTACGTC. This gives the protein CASSLAGRDEQYV.

V gene TRBV11-2 combines with J gene TRBJ2-7, with D possibly matching TRBD1 (6 bases). CDR1 and CDR2 from the germline V gene are SGHAT and FQNNGV. The CDR3 runs to 14 residues. Trimming took off 5 bases at V and 6 bases at J, with 17 bases between the two ends. The CDR3, as DNA: TGTGCCAGCAGCCCCCCTTTACAGGGCGGCGAGCAGTACGTC. It yields the protein CASSPPLQGGEQYV.

This clonotype was found many times. The CDR3 DNA follows: TGTGCCAGCAGCAAGATCTCCTACGAGCAGTACTTC. It translates to CASSKISYEQYF. The chain uses TRBV7-9 and TRBJ2-7; D unresolved. This CDR3 spans 12 amino acids. Trimming stripped 5 bases from V and 0 bases from J, with 5 bases between. Germline lookup yields CDR1 SEHNR and CDR2 FQNEAQ (reference sequence).

The CDR3 here is CASSELYLSRGREYGYTF. CDR3 DNA sequence: TGTGCCAGCAGTGAATTATATCTTAGCCGGGGACGGGAATATGGCTACACCTTC. The chain uses TRBV6-1 and TRBJ1-2; D is perhaps TRBD1 (5 bases). The germline V gene encodes CDR1 MNHNS and CDR2 SASEGT. The V and J ends lost 2 bases and 5 bases respectively, with 24 bases between them. CDR3 length equals 18 residues.

The J gene is TRBJ1-1, the V gene TRBV15; D is ambiguous. CDR3 length: 13 amino acids. Trimming removed 3 bases from V and 11 bases from J, with 16 bases in between. Germline CDR1 reads LNHNV; CDR2 reads YYDKDF (reference sequence). The DNA of the CDR3 is TGTGCCACCAGCAGGGGTGATACGGTTTTGGCTTTCTTT. Its protein is CATSRGDTVLAFF.

This clonotype showed up just a few times. V usage is TRBV19 and J usage is TRBJ2-7; D is undetermined. Germline V gene data show CDR1 as LNHDA and CDR2 as SQIVND (reference sequence). V gave up 1 base and J gave up 0 bases, with 10 bases separating them. This CDR3 is built from 15 residues. CDR3: CASSIGSTPSYEQYF. In nucleotides, the CDR3 is TGTGCCAGTAGTATAGGTTCAACCCCCTCCTACGAGCAGTACTTC.

The chain has TRBV7-6 and TRBJ1-4; 8 positions match TRBD1. The CDR3 runs to 14 residues. V shed 3 bases, J shed 11 bases, and the junction held 8 bases outside the gene matches. Germline CDR1 is SGHVS and CDR2 is FNYEAQ. CDR3 amino acids: CASSFGQGQGKLFF. DNA for the CDR3: TGTGCCAGCAGCTTTGGACAGGGTCAAGGGAAACTGTTTTTT.

CDR3 protein: CASSGTAYQPQHF. The CDR3, as DNA: TGTGCCAGCAGCGGGACAGCTTATCAGCCCCAGCATTTT. The chain joins TRBV27 to TRBJ1-5, with 7 bases matching TRBD1. The CDR3 is made up of 13 amino acids. V was clipped by 6 bases and J by 5 bases; unmatched bases: 4. CDR1 is MNHEY, CDR2 SMNVEV, per germline (reference sequence).